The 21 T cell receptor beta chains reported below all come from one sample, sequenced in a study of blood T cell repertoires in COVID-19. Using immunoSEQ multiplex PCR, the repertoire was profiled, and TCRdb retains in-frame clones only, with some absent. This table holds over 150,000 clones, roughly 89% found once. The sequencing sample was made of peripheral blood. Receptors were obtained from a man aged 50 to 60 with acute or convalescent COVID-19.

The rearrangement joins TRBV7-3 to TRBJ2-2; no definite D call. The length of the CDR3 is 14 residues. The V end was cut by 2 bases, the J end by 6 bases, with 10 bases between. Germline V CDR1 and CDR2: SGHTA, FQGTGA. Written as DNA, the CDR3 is TGTGCCAGCAGCTTATCAACCTCGGCCGGGGAGCTGTTTTTT. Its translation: CASSLSTSAGELFF.

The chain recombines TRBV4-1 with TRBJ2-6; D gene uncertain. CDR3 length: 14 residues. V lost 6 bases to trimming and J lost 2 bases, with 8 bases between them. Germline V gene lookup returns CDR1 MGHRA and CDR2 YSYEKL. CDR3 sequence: CASSLITGANVLTF. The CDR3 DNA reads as TGCGCCAGCAGTCTAATAACTGGGGCCAACGTCCTGACTTTC.

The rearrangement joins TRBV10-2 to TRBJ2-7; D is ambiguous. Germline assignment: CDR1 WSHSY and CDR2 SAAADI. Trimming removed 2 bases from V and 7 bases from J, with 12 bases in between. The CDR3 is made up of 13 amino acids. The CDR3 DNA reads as TGCGCCAGCAGTGAGCCCCGGAGCTTGGAGCAGTACTTC. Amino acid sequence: CASSEPRSLEQYF.

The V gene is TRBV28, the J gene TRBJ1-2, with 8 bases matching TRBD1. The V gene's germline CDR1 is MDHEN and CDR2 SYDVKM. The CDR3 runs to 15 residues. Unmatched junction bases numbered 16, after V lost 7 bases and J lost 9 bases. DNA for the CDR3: TGTGCCAGCAACGATATGACAGGGGACCTGGCTAGCTACACCTTC. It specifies CASNDMTGDLASYTF.

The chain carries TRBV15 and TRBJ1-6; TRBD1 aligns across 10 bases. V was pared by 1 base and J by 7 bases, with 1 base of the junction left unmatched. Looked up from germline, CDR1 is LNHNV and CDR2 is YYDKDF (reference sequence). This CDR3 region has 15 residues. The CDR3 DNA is TGTGCCACCAGCAGAGGGGGACAGGGGAATTCACCCCTCCACTTT. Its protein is CATSRGGQGNSPLHF.

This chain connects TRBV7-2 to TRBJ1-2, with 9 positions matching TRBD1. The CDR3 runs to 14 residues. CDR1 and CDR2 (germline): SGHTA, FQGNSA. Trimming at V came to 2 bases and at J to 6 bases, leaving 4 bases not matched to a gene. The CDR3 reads CASSLTDRGHGYTF. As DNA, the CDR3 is TGTGCCAGCAGCTTAACGGACAGGGGCCATGGCTACACCTTC.

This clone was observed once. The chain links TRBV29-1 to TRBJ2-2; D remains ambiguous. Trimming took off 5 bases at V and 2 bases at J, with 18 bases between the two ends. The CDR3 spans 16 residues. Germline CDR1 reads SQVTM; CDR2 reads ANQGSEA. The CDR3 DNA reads TGCAGCGTTAAATTAAAACAGAAATATAACACCGGGGAGCTGTTTTTT. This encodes CSVKLKQKYNTGELFF.

CDR3 sequence reads: CASSSWTGLNTEAFF. CDR3 bases: TGTGCCAGCAGCTCCTGGACAGGACTGAACACTGAAGCTTTCTTT. The gene calls are TRBV7-2 and TRBJ1-1; 7 positions match TRBD1. Germline CDR1 and CDR2: SGHTA and FQGNSA. CDR3 length equals 15 residues. Trimming at V came to 4 bases and at J to 0 bases, leaving 5 bases not matched to a gene.

CDR3 sequence: CASSLFPGGQSEAFF. CDR3 in DNA: TGTGCCAGCAGCTTATTCCCAGGCGGACAGTCGGAAGCTTTCTTT. The chain combines TRBV7-2 with TRBJ1-1; tentative D call: TRBD1 (6 bases). CDR1 SGHTA and CDR2 FQGNSA come from the germline V gene. Trimming left V 2 bases short and J 8 bases short, with 18 bases between. This CDR3 region has 15 residues.

The CDR3 sequence: CASNQRGDSYEQYF. DNA for the CDR3: TGTGCCAGCAACCAACGGGGGGACTCCTACGAGCAGTACTTC. The chain joins TRBV7-2 to TRBJ2-7; TRBD2 matches 7 bases. With V trimmed by 7 bases and J by 0 bases, 6 bases remained unmatched. Germline assignment: CDR1 SGHTA and CDR2 FQGNSA. This CDR3 region has 14 residues.

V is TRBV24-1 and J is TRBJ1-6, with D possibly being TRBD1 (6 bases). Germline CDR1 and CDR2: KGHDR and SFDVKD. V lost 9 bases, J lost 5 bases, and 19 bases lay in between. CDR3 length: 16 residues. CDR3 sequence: CATRSGDINHNSPLHF. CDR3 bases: TGTGCCACCCGATCCGGGGACATAAATCATAATTCACCCCTCCACTTT.

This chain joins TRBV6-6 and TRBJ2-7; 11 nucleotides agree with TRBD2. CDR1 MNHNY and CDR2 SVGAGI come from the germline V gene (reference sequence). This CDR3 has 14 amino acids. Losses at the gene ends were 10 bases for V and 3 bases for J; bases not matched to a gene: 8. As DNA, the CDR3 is TGTGCCACCGCGGAACTAGCGGGAGTCTACGAGCAGTACTTC. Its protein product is CATAELAGVYEQYF.

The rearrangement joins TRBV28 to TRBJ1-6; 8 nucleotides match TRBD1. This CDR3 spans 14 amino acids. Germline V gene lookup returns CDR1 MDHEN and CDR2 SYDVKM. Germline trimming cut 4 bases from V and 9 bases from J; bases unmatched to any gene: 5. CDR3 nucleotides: TGTGCCAGCAGTTCTTGGGACAGGACTTCACCCCTCCACTTT. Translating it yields CASSSWDRTSPLHF.

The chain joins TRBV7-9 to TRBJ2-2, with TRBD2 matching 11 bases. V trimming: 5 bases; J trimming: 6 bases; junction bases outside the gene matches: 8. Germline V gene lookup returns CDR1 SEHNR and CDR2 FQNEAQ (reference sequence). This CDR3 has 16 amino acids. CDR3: CASSTPRTSGPGELFF. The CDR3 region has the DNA TGTGCCAGCAGCACCCCTCGGACTAGCGGGCCCGGGGAGCTGTTTTTT.

The CDR3 protein is CASSLQDGESYEQYV. CDR3 sequence (DNA): TGTGCCAGCAGCTTGCAAGACGGGGAGTCCTACGAGCAGTACGTC. The chain employs TRBV5-6 and TRBJ2-7; a weak D match, TRBD2 (5 bases). The CDR3 covers 15 residues. Germline assignment: CDR1 SGHDT and CDR2 YYEEEE. V dropped 1 base and J dropped 1 base, with 12 bases sitting between them.

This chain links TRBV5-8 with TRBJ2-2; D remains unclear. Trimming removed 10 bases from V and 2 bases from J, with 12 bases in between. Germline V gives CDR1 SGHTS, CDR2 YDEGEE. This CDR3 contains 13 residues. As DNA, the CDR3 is TGTGCCCCCCTTGTCAGTAACACCGGGGAGCTGTTTTTT. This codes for CAPLVSNTGELFF.

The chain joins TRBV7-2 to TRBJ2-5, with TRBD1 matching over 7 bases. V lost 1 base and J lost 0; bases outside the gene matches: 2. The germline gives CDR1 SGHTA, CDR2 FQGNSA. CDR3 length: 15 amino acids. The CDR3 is CASSLGDRDQETQYF. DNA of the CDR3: TGTGCCAGCAGCTTAGGGGACAGAGACCAAGAGACCCAGTACTTC.

This CDR3 is CASSYSLPGLRDYGYTF. CDR3 DNA: TGTGCCAGCAGTTACTCCCTGCCAGGGCTCCGAGACTATGGCTACACCTTC. This chain joins TRBV6-2 or TRBV6-3 and TRBJ1-2; a weak D match, TRBD1 (5 bases). Trimming pared 0 bases from V and 3 bases from J, leaving 17 bases between. The CDR3 runs to 17 residues. CDR1 is MNHEY, CDR2 SVGEGT, per germline.

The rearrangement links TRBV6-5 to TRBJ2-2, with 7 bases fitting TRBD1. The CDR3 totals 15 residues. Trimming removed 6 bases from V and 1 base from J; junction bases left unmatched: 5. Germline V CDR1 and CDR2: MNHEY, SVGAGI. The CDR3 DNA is TGTGCCAGCAGATCCACAGGGGTGAACACCGGGGAGCTGTTTTTT. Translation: CASRSTGVNTGELFF.

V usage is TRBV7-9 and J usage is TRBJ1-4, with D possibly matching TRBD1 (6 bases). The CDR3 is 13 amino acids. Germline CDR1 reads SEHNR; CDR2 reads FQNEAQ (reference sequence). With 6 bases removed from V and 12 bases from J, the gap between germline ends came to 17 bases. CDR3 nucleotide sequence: TGTGCCAGCAGGTCTAGTCAGGGGACCGAACTGTTTTTT. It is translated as CASRSSQGTELFF.

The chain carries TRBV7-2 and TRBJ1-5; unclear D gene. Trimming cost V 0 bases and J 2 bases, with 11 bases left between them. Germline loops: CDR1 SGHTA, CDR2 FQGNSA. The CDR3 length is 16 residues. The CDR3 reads CASSLASGFGNQPQHF. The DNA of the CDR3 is TGTGCCAGCAGCTTAGCGTCCGGGTTCGGCAATCAGCCCCAGCATTTT. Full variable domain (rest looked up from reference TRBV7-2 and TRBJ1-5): GAGVSQSPSNKVTEKGKDVELRCDPISGHTALYWYRQSLGQGLEFLIYFQGNSAPDKSGLPSDRFSAERTGGSVSTLTIQRTQQEDSAVYLCASSLASGFGNQPQHFGDGTRLSIL.